Sequencing of this T cell receptor beta chain was carried out in a study of cytomegalovirus exposure and HLA in healthy donors. Trimming left V 3 bases short and J 5 bases short, with 4 bases between. Germline CDR1 reads DFQATT; CDR2 reads SNEGSKA (reference sequence). CDR3 length equals 10 residues. Produced via immunoSEQ multiplex PCR; TCRdb's table is partial and in-frame only. The sample has 200,000 to 250,000 clones, over 65% seen once. The specimen was PBMCs. The chain uses TRBV20-1 and TRBJ1-1; D is undetermined. This receptor was obtained from a young woman in good health and CMV-seronegative. CDR3 amino acids: CSASRTEAFF. Here the CDR3 DNA reads TGCAGTGCTAGCCGTACTGAAGCTTTCTTT.